The sequence of this TCR beta chain was determined in a study of shared clonotypes between healthy human individuals. On the study more broadly: CD4 naive and CD4 memory each took three plates per donor, while CD8 naive took two and CD8 memory one.

The CDR3 sequence is 13 residues long. From germline, CDR1 is WSHSY and CDR2 SAAADI. Trimming at V came to 7 bases and at J to 5 bases, leaving 6 bases not matched to a gene. Sequencing was performed with immunoSEQ multiplex PCR; in TCRdb, only in-frame clones are kept and a portion is missing. Among 1.6 million or so clones, roughly 96% were seen once, and the ten largest hold roughly 1.2%. Sequenced: naive CD4+ T cells sorted from blood. Documented subset: CD45RA+ positively selected. The TCR sequence derives from a man aged 25-45 years in good health. This sequence joins TRBV10-2 and TRBJ2-7, with TRBD1 matching 9 bases. Here the CDR3 DNA reads TGCGCCAGCACCAACAGGGGGCCCCACGAGCAGTACTTC. This codes for CASTNRGPHEQYF.